The source of this T cell receptor (beta chain) is a study of T cell responses to AZD1222 COVID-19 vaccine. Measured with immunoSEQ multiplex PCR; TCRdb has only the in-frame clones, and not every one. This table has roughly 150,000 clones, about 90% appearing once. As concerns this clone: What it binds is not known.

Germline V gene sequence: CDR1 MNHEY, CDR2 SMNVEV (reference sequence). V gave up 6 bases and J gave up 3 bases, with 12 bases separating them. The CDR3 loop spans 13 amino acids. The study's findings and limits: Females outnumbered males among donors, who were mostly white British; clonal diversity was possibly underestimated. Two doses of AZD1222 preceded a rise in Spike-specific TCR breadth and depth.

Researchers grouped second doses given at about 4 or about 12 weeks into one pool. This TCR was sampled from an adult who received the AZD1222 COVID-19 vaccine. The chain combines TRBV27 with TRBJ2-7, with D tentatively TRBD2 (5 bases). Sequenced here: peripheral blood, sampled 28 days after the second AZD1222 dose. The CDR3: CASRNNGGYEQYF. The CDR3 DNA follows: TGTGCCAGCAGGAACAATGGAGGCTACGAGCAGTACTTC.